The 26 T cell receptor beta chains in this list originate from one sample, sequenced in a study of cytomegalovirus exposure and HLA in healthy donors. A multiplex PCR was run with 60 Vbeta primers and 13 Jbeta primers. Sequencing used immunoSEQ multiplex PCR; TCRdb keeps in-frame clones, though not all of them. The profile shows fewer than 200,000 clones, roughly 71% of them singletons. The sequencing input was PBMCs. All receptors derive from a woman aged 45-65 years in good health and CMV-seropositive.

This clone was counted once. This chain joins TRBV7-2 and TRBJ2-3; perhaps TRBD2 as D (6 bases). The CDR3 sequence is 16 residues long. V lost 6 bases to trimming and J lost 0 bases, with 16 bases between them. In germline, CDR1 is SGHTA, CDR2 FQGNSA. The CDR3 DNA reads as TGTGCCAGCAGACACGGGGCGGGGAGTAGCACAGATACGCAGTATTTT. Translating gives CASRHGAGSSTDTQYF.

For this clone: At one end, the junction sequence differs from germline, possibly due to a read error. CDR3 sequence: CAWSPGQVRGNRPQHF. The CDR3 nucleotides are TGTGCCTGGAGTCCGGGACAGGTACGTGGCAATCGGCCCCAGCATTTT. This chain uses TRBV30 with TRBJ1-5; 8 bases agree with TRBD1. Germline CDR1 reads GTSNPN; CDR2 reads SVGIG (reference sequence). The CDR3 runs 16 residues.

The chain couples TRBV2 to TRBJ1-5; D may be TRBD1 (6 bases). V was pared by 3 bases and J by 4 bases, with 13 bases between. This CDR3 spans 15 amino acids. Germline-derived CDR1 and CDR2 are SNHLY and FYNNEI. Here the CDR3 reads CASSDLAGVNQPQHF. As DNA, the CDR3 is TGTGCCAGCAGTGATCTGGCAGGGGTGAATCAGCCCCAGCATTTT.

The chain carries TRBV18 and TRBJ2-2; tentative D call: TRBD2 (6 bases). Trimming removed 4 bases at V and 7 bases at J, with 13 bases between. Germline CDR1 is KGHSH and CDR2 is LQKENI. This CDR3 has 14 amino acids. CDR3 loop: CASSLSTSSGELFF. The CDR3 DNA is TGTGCCAGCTCACTCAGTACTAGCAGCGGGGAGCTGTTTTTT.

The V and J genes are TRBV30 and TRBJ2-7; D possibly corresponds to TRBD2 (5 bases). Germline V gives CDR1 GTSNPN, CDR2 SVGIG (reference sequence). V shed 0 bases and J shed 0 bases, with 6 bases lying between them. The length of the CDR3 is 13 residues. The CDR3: CAWSVLASYEQYF. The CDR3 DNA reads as TGTGCCTGGAGTGTGCTAGCCTCCTACGAGCAGTACTTC.

The CDR3 nucleotides read TGCACCAGCAGTCGTCCCGGGACAGGGGCCGAAAAACTGTTTTTT. Translating gives CTSSRPGTGAEKLFF. The chain is built from TRBV1 and TRBJ1-4; the listed D gene, TRBD1, was not tested against the DNA. TRBV1 is tagged as a pseudogene. This CDR3 contains 15 residues.

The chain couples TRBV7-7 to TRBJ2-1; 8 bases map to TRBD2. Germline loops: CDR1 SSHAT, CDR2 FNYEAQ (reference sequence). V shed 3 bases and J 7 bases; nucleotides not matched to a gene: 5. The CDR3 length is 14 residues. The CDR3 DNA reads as TGTGCCAGCAGCTTGGCCGGGGGGGGGAATGAGCAGTTCTTC. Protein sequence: CASSLAGGGNEQFF.

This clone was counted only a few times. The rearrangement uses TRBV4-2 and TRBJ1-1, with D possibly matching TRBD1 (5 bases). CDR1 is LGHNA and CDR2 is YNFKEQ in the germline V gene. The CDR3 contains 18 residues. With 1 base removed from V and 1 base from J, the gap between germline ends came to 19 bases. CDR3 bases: TGTGCCAGCAGCCAAGTTCGCCCGGGACTAAGGGAGAACACTGAAGCTTTCTTT. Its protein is CASSQVRPGLRENTEAFF.

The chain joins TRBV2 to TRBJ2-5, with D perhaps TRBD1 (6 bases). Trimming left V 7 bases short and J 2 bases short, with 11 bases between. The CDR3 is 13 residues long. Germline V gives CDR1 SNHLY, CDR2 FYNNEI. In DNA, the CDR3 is TGTGCCAGCAACAGGGTCCCTCAAGAGACCCAGTACTTC. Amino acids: CASNRVPQETQYF.

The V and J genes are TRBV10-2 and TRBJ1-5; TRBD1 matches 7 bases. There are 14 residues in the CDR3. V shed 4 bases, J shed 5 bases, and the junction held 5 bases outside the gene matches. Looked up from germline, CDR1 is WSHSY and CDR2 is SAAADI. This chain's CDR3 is CASSARQGHQPQHF. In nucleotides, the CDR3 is TGCGCCAGCAGTGCCCGACAGGGCCATCAGCCCCAGCATTTT.

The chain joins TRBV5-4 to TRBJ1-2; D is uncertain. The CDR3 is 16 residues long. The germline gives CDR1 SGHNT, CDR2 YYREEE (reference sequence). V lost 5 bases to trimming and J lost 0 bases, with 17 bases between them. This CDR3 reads CASSLHGGLPNYGYTF. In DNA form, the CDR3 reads TGTGCCAGCAGTCTCCATGGTGGCCTTCCTAACTATGGCTACACCTTC.

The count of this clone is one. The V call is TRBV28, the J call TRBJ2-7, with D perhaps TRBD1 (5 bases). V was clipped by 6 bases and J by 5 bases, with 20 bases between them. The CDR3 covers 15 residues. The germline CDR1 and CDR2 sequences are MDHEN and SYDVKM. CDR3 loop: CASSLPGALGHEQYF. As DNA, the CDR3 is TGTGCCAGCAGCCTTCCTGGGGCCCTTGGGCACGAGCAGTACTTC.

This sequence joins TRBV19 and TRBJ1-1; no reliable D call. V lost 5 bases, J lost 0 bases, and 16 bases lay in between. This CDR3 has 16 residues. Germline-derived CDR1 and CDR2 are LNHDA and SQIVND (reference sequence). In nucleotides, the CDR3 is TGTGCCAGTAGTGCCCTCCCGGGGAAATTGAACACTGAAGCTTTCTTT. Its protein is CASSALPGKLNTEAFF. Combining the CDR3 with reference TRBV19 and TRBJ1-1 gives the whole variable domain DGGITQSPKYLFRKEGQNVTLSCEQNLNHDAMYWYRQDPGQGLRLIYYSQIVNDFQKGDIAEGYSVSREKKESFPLTVTSAQKNPTAFYLCASSALPGKLNTEAFFGQGTRLTVV.

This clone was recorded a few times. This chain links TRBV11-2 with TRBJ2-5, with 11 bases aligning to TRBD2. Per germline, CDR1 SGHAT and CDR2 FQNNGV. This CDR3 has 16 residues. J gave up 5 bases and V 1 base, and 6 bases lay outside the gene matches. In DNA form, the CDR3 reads TGTGCCAGCAGCTTAGGTAGCGGGGGGGGTGAGGAGACCCAGTACTTC. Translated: CASSLGSGGGEETQYF.

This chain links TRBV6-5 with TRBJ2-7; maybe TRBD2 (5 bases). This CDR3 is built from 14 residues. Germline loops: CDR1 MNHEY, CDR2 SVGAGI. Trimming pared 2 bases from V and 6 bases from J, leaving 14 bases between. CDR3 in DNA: TGTGCCAGCAGTTACAGGACGGACTCTCGCGAGCAGTACTTC. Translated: CASSYRTDSREQYF.

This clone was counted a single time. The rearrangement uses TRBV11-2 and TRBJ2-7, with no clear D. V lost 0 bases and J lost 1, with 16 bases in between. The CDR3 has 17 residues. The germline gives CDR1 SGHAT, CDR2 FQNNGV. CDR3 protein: CASSLDGLAAGSYEQYF. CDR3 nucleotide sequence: TGTGCCAGCAGCTTAGATGGGTTGGCGGCTGGGTCCTACGAGCAGTACTTC.

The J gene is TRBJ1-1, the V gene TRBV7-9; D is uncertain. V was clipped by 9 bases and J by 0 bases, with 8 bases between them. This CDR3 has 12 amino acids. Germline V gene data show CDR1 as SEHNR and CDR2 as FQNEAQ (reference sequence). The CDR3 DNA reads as TGTGCCAGTCTTACAATGAACACTGAAGCTTTCTTT. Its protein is CASLTMNTEAFF.

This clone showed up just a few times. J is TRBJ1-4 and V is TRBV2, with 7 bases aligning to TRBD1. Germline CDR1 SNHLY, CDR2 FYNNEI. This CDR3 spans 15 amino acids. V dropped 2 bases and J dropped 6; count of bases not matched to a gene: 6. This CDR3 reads CASSEQGGRDEKLFF. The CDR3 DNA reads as TGTGCCAGCAGTGAACAAGGGGGCAGGGATGAAAAACTGTTTTTT.

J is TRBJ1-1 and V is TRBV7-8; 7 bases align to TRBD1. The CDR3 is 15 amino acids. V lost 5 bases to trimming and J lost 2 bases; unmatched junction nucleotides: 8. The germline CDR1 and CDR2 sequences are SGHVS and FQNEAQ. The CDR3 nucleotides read TGTGCCAGCAGCACCCCCCGACAGGGAAACACTGAAGCTTTCTTT. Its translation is CASSTPRQGNTEAFF.

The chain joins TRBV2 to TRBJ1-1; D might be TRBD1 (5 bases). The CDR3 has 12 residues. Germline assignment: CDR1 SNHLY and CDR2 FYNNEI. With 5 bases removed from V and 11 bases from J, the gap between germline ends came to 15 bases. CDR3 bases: TGTGCCAGCAGTCAAAATAGGGGTGGCGCTTTCTTT. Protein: CASSQNRGGAFF.

The CDR3 here is CASTHTGTGGTGELFF. The CDR3 nucleotides are TGTGCCAGTACCCACACCGGGACAGGAGGGACCGGGGAGCTGTTTTTT. The chain has TRBV19 and TRBJ2-2, with 8 bases lining up with TRBD1. Looked up from germline, CDR1 is LNHDA and CDR2 is SQIVND (reference sequence). CDR3 length: 16 residues. J was trimmed by 5 bases and V by 7 bases; bases with no gene match: 12.

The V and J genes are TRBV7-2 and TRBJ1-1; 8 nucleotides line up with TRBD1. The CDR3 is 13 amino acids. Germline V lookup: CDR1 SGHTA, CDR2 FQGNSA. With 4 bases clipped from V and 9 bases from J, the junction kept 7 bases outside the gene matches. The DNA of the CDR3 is TGTGCCAGCAGCTACCGACAGGGGCAACAAGCTTTCTTT. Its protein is CASSYRQGQQAFF.

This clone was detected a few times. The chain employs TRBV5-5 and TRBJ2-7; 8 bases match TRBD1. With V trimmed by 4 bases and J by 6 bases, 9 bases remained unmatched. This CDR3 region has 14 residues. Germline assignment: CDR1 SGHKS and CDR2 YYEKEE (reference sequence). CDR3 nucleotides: TGTGCCAGCAGCCTTGACAGGGGTGTAGGCGAGCAGTACTTC. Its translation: CASSLDRGVGEQYF.

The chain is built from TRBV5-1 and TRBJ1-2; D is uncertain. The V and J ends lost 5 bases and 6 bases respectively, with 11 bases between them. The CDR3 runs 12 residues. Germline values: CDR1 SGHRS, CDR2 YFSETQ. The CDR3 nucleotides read TGCGCCAGCAGGCGCCCAAATGATGGCTACACCTTC. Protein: CASRRPNDGYTF. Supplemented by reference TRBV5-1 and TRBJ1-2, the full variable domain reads KAGVTQTPRYLIKTRGQQVTLSCSPISGHRSVSWYQQTPGQGLQFLFEYFSETQRNKGNFPGRFSGRQFSNSRSEMNVSTLELGDSALYLCASRRPNDGYTFGSGTRLTVV.

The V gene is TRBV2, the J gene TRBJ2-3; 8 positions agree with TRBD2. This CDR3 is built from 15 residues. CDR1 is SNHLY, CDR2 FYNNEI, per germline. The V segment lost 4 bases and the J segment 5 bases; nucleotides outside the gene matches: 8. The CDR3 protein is CASSAVAGRGDTQYF. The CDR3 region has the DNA TGTGCCAGCAGTGCCGTAGCGGGGCGGGGAGATACGCAGTATTTT.

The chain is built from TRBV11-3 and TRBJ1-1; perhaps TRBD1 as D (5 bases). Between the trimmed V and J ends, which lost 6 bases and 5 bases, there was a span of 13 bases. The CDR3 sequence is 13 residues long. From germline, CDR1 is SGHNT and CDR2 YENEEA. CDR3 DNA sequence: TGTGCCAGCAGTTTGGGGCGGTGGACTGAAGCTTTCTTT. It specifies CASSLGRWTEAFF.